The clone carrying this T cell receptor (beta chain) was counted at least ten times. No antigen is known for it. This sample is drawn from a study of T-cell reconstitution after alpha-beta-depleted transplantation in children. Findings and caveats of the study: Where some patients showed high TCRbeta diversity at day 60, it came from recipient T cells and thymic progenitors that had survived.

Unique molecular identifiers were incorporated when the TCRbeta library was constructed. MiXCR, applied by TCRdb to the PCR reads, yields one record per CDR3 protein. The sample has approximately 350,000 distinct CDR3 sequences; about a sixth are singletons. Trimming left V 6 bases short and J 1 base short, with 2 bases between. The CDR3 consists of 11 residues. The V gene's germline CDR1 is ENHRY and CDR2 SYGVKD. The chain joins TRBV10-3 to TRBJ2-3; D gene uncertain. This TCR derives from a male patient aged 2-9 years who had a stem cell transplant for acute lymphoblastic leukemia, so the T cells may come from the graft donor. This sample comprised PBMCs, mostly from graft donor cells, obtained 360 days after TCRalphabeta/CD19-depleted stem cell transplant. This chain's CDR3 is CAISGTDTQYF. The CDR3 coding sequence is TGTGCCATCAGCGGCACAGATACGCAGTATTTT.